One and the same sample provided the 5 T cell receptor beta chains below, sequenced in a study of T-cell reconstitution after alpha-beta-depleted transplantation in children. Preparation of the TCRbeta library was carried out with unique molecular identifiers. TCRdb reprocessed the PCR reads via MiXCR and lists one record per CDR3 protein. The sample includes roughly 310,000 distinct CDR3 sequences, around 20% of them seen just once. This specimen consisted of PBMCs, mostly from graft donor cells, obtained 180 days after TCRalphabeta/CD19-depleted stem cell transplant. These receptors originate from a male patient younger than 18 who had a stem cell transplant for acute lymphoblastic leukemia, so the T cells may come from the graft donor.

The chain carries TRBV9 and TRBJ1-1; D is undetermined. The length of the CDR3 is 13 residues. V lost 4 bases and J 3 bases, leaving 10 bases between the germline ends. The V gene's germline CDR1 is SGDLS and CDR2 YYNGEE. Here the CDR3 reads CASSPYIDTEAFF. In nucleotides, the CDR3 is TGTGCCAGCAGCCCCTACATCGACACTGAAGCTTTCTTT.

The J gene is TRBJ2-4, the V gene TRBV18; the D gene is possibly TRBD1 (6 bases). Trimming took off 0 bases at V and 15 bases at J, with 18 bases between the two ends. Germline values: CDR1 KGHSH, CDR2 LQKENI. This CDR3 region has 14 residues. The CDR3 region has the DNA TGTGCCAGCTCACCACCACCCTTACAGGGCCTCCGGTACTTC. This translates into CASSPPPLQGLRYF.

The CDR3 spells CASMGGTGVGYYEQYF. The CDR3 DNA sequence: TGTGCCAGCATGGGCGGCACGGGAGTGGGGTATTACGAGCAGTACTTC. This chain links TRBV3-1 with TRBJ2-7; tentative D call: TRBD2 (6 bases). The CDR3 length is 16 residues. Germline assignment: CDR1 LGHDT and CDR2 YNNKEL (reference sequence). Trimming took off 7 bases at V and 4 bases at J, with 23 bases between the two ends.

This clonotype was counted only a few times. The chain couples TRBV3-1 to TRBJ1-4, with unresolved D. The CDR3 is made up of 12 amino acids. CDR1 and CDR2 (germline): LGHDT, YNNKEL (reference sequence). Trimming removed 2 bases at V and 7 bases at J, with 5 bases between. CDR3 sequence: CASSQITEKLFF. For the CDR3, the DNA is TGTGCCAGCAGCCAAATTACTGAAAAACTGTTTTTT.

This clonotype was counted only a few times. The CDR3 DNA follows: TGTGCCAGCAGCTTGGACAGCGGATACGAGCAGTACTTC. Its protein product is CASSLDSGYEQYF. V and J are TRBV5-4 and TRBJ2-7; tentative D call: TRBD2 (5 bases). Trimming took 0 bases from V and 4 from J, leaving 8 bases between them. CDR1 and CDR2 from the germline V gene are SGHNT and YYREEE (reference sequence). The CDR3 is 13 residues long. The full variable domain, completed using reference TRBV5-4 and TRBJ2-7, is ETGVTQSPTHLIKTRGQQVTLRCSSQSGHNTVSWYQQALGQGPQFIFQYYREEENGRGNFPPRFSGLQFPNYSSELNVNALELDDSALYLCASSLDSGYEQYFGPGTRLTVT.